Sequencing of this TCR beta chain was carried out in a study of blood T cell repertoires in COVID-19. Study details: Sources were T cells, B-cell-depleted T cells, or PBMCs; the material itself was cDNA or gDNA.

In the original processing: Amplification of reference gene primers provided the estimated nucleated cell counts. The table came from immunoSEQ multiplex PCR; TCRdb's copy has only in-frame clones and leaves some out. V and J calls and clone size follow that table, whereas D and trimming were derived from the DNA. The sample has tens of thousands of clones; around 79% are singletons. This CDR3 region has 15 residues. Germline lookup yields CDR1 LGHDT and CDR2 YNNKEL (reference sequence). V lost 5 bases and J lost 4; bases outside the gene matches: 7. The chain combines TRBV3-1 (or the pseudogene TRBV3-2) with TRBJ1-2, with 10 bases matching TRBD1. The sequence was obtained from a woman aged 80 or over with acute or convalescent COVID-19. Sequencing was performed on peripheral blood. In DNA form, the CDR3 reads TGTGCCAGCAGCTTTGGACAGGGGGGAGGCTATGGCTACACCTTC. It codes for CASSFGQGGGYGYTF.